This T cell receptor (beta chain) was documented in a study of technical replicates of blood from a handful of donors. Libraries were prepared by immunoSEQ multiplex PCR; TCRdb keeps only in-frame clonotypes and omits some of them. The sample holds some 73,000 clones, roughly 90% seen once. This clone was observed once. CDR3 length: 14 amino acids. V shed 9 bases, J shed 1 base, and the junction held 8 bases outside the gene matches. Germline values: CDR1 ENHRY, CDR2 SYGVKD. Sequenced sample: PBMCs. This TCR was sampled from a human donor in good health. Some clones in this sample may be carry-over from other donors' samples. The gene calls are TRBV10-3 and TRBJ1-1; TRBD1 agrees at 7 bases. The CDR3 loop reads CAIMDRKENTEAFF. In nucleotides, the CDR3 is TGTGCCATAATGGACAGGAAGGAGAACACTGAAGCTTTCTTT.